A selection of T cell receptor beta chains follows, all from one sample in a study of blood T cell repertoires in COVID-19. Clones were sequenced by immunoSEQ multiplex PCR, and TCRdb holds only the in-frame ones, with some missing. The profile shows about 280,000 clones, about 83% of them singletons. The sample taken for sequencing was peripheral blood. The source is a woman in her 50s who had recovered from COVID-19. The CDR3 runs from the conserved cysteine through the conserved F or W.

v_gene: TRBV6-5
len: 14
CDR3aa: CASSSRGNLNEQFF

v_gene: TRBV7-7
len: 14
CDR3aa: CASSLGLGAEELFF

v_gene: TRBV2
len: 16
CDR3aa: CASTKDRGSLTGELFF

v_gene: TRBV7-2
len: 14
CDR3aa: CASSLPGPKNIQYF

v_gene: TRBV2
len: 20
CDR3aa: CASSEPPRLAGGVSSYEQYF

v_gene: TRBV4-2
len: 17
CDR3aa: CASSPRAGANSYNEQFF

v_gene: TRBV20-1
len: 14
CDR3aa: CSASYAASSYEQYF

v_gene: TRBV2
len: 14
CDR3aa: CASSSRGASDTQYF

v_gene: TRBV28
len: 15
CDR3aa: CASSVRGGPNQPQHF

v_gene: TRBV18
len: 15
CDR3aa: CASSPSTGVGTEAFF

v_gene: TRBV27
len: 14
CDR3aa: CASSTDRGGSPLHF

v_gene: TRBV7-6
len: 16
CDR3aa: CASSLELKETYNEQFF

v_gene: TRBV7-2
len: 13
CDR3aa: CASSFTGVNEQFF

v_gene: TRBV28
len: 12
CDR3aa: CASSLLQGPQYF

v_gene: TRBV11-2
len: 12
CDR3aa: CASSLVTYEQYF

v_gene: TRBV20-1
len: 16
CDR3aa: CSASGVTGVTYNEQFF

v_gene: TRBV27
len: 14
CDR3aa: CASSRQHERDTQYF

v_gene: TRBV19
len: 15
CDR3aa: CASRTGGDGNEKLFF

v_gene: TRBV27
len: 14
CDR3aa: CASSLLGYRGGAFF

v_gene: TRBV21-1
len: 15
CDR3aa: CASSNGTGDGNTIYF

v_gene: TRBV28
len: 14
CDR3aa: CAADLGVRRDTQYF

v_gene: TRBV4-2
len: 16
CDR3aa: CASSHSAGRNNQPQHF

v_gene: TRBV27
len: 13
CDR3aa: CASVAGVTGELFF

v_gene: TRBV5-4
len: 14
CDR3aa: CASSLQGFNQPQHF

v_gene: TRBV28
len: 15
CDR3aa: CASSPSQGTNEKLFF

v_gene: TRBV27
len: 14
CDR3aa: CASSYGQKVGEQYF

v_gene: TRBV5-1
len: 18
CDR3aa: CASSLGTTGTHMNTEAFF

v_gene: TRBV18
len: 15
CDR3aa: CASSPGTGVTGELFF

v_gene: TRBV19
len: 15
CDR3aa: CASSGQGRTYNEQFF

v_gene: TRBV7-9
len: 13
CDR3aa: CASSFDVGATQYF

v_gene: TRBV5-4
len: 12
CDR3aa: CASSSDSYGYTF

v_gene: TRBV5-8
len: 17
CDR3aa: CASPGLAGESSYNEQFF

v_gene: TRBV13
len: 16
CDR3aa: CASSFGQGAGYNEQFF

v_gene: TRBV27
len: 13
CDR3aa: CASKTAINTEAFF

v_gene: TRBV12-3/TRBV12-4
len: 12
CDR3aa: CASSRGHYGYTF

v_gene: TRBV7-3
len: 14
CDR3aa: CASSPEGHTYEQYF

v_gene: TRBV6-2/TRBV6-3
len: 13
CDR3aa: CASSYSSYNEQFF

v_gene: TRBV7-2
len: 15
CDR3aa: CASSLVSGSTYEQYF

v_gene: TRBV6-2/TRBV6-3
len: 14
CDR3aa: CASSEDRDQETQYF

v_gene: TRBV28
len: 12
CDR3aa: CASSQGGLPLHF

v_gene: TRBV5-6
len: 13
CDR3aa: CASRRTGGSEQFF

v_gene: TRBV7-8
len: 17
CDR3aa: CASSSRGTSGFQETQYF

v_gene: TRBV15
len: 15
CDR3aa: CATSRGQGSTGELFF

v_gene: TRBV28
len: 14
CDR3aa: CASSQGQGSQPQHF

v_gene: TRBV5-1
len: 15
CDR3aa: CASSFTGQPIYEQYF

v_gene: TRBV3-1/TRBV3-2
len: 14
CDR3aa: CASSHSRYQETQYF

v_gene: TRBV24-1
len: 14
CDR3aa: CATSDGDRGTEAFF

v_gene: TRBV28
len: 15
CDR3aa: CASSFLQGGGNTIYF

v_gene: TRBV6-1
len: 13
CDR3aa: CASSDTGGQPQHF

v_gene: TRBV5-1
len: 15
CDR3aa: CASRKSEGATYEQYF

v_gene: TRBV3-1/TRBV3-2
len: 15
CDR3aa: CASSPGQPWGDIQYF

v_gene: TRBV4-2
len: 18
CDR3aa: CASSRRGTGGYAADTQYF

v_gene: TRBV19
len: 16
CDR3aa: CASSIVVGEGTGELFF

v_gene: TRBV30
len: 14
CDR3aa: CAWSYRGRNYGYTF